Shown below are 28 T cell receptor beta chains from a single sample sequenced in a study of control samples from healthy donors and cancer patients. Sequencing was performed with immunoSEQ multiplex PCR; in TCRdb, only in-frame clones are kept and a portion is missing. The sample consists of around 140,000 clones, around 92% of them appearing once. Material for sequencing was blood. Receptor source: a woman between 50 and 59 years old in good health.

The chain couples TRBV11-3 to TRBJ2-7, with 16 positions matching TRBD2. Trimming cost V 5 bases and J 8 bases; bases outside gene matches: 3. The CDR3 runs 14 residues. Germline V gene data show CDR1 as SGHNT and CDR2 as YENEEA. The CDR3 DNA follows: TGTGCCAGCAGCCCGGGACTAGCGGGAGGGAAGCAGTACTTC. Translating it yields CASSPGLAGGKQYF.

The CDR3 is CASSKVTRDHTGELFF. DNA of the CDR3: TGTGCCAGCAGCAAAGTAACCCGGGACCACACCGGGGAGCTGTTTTTT. The V and J genes are TRBV21-1 and TRBJ2-2. TRBV21-1 constitutes a pseudogene. The CDR3 runs to 16 residues.

V usage is TRBV5-1 and J usage is TRBJ2-3; TRBD1 or TRBD2 may be the D gene (5 bases each). Deletions cut 3 bases from V and 5 bases from J, with 16 bases between. CDR3 length: 15 amino acids. The germline CDR1 and CDR2 sequences are SGHRS and YFSETQ. In DNA form, the CDR3 reads TGCGCCAGCAGCTCCCTCGGGGCCCGGGAAGATACGCAGTATTTT. Residues: CASSSLGAREDTQYF. Full variable domain (rest looked up from reference TRBV5-1 and TRBJ2-3): KAGVTQTPRYLIKTRGQQVTLSCSPISGHRSVSWYQQTPGQGLQFLFEYFSETQRNKGNFPGRFSGRQFSNSRSEMNVSTLELGDSALYLCASSSLGAREDTQYFGPGTRLTVL.

On this clone itself: Other DNA variants within this sample encode the same CDR3. This rearrangement joins TRBV2 to TRBJ1-2; D possibly corresponds to TRBD1 (6 bases). Trimming took off 1 base at V and 8 bases at J, with 14 bases between the two ends. The CDR3 is made up of 14 amino acids. Per the germline V gene, CDR1 is SNHLY and CDR2 is FYNNEI. The DNA of the CDR3 is TGTGCCAGCAGTGAAGGGGGAGGAGGGGGGGGCTACACCTTC. Its translation: CASSEGGGGGGYTF.

The J gene is TRBJ1-2, the V gene TRBV18, with 8 bases aligning to TRBD1. Per germline, CDR1 KGHSH and CDR2 LQKENI. With 6 bases clipped from V and 7 bases from J, the junction kept 7 bases outside the gene matches. The CDR3 totals 13 residues. In nucleotides, the CDR3 is TGTGCCAGCTCCTACGGACAGGGTTTTGGCTACACCTTC. Amino acid sequence: CASSYGQGFGYTF. Using reference TRBV18 and TRBJ1-2 for the parts outside the CDR3, the full variable domain is NAGVMQNPRHLVRRRGQEARLRCSPMKGHSHVYWYRQLPEEGLKFMVYLQKENIIDESGMPKERFSAEFPKEGPSILRIQQVVRGDSAAYFCASSYGQGFGYTFGSGTRLTVV.

The chain couples TRBV7-6 to TRBJ1-3, with D possibly matching TRBD1 (6 bases). Germline-derived CDR1 and CDR2 are SGHVS and FNYEAQ. V shed 1 base and J shed 0 bases, with 10 bases lying between them. There are 16 residues in the CDR3. DNA of the CDR3: TGTGCCAGCAGCTTAGGACCAGGGGTCTCTGGAAACACCATATATTTT. This sequence encodes CASSLGPGVSGNTIYF.

V usage is TRBV5-1 and J usage is TRBJ2-1; TRBD2 might be the D (6 bases). V was pared by 0 bases and J by 5 bases, with 15 bases between. CDR1 is SGHRS, CDR2 YFSETQ, per germline. The CDR3 length is 16 residues. The CDR3 region has the DNA TGCGCCAGCAGCTTGGGGTTAGGGACTCCGCACAATGAGCAGTTCTTC. This sequence encodes CASSLGLGTPHNEQFF.

V is TRBV10-1 and J is TRBJ2-7, with TRBD2 matching over 11 bases. This CDR3 comprises 16 residues. Looked up from germline, CDR1 is WNHNN and CDR2 is SYGVQD (reference sequence). With 1 base clipped from V and 3 bases from J, the junction kept 5 bases outside the gene matches. CDR3: CASSEFSSGRIYEQYF. Written as DNA, the CDR3 is TGCGCCAGCAGTGAGTTCTCTAGCGGGAGGATCTACGAGCAGTACTTC.

The CDR3 nucleotides are TGTGCCAGCAGCCAAGATTCTGGCAGGGGGACCCAGTACTTC. It yields the protein CASSQDSGRGTQYF. J is TRBJ2-5 and V is TRBV14; a weak D match, TRBD1 (6 bases). Per the germline V gene, CDR1 is SGHDN and CDR2 is FVKESK. Trimming shortened V by 0 bases and J by 7 bases, and 12 bases separated the two germline ends. The CDR3 is made up of 14 amino acids. Full variable domain (missing parts from reference TRBV14 and TRBJ2-5): EAGVTQFPSHSVIEKGQTVTLRCDPISGHDNLYWYRRVMGKEIKFLLHFVKESKQDESGMPNNRFLAERTGGTYSTLKVQPAELEDSGVYFCASSQDSGRGTQYFGPGTRLLVL.

The chain has TRBV7-9 and TRBJ2-5; 8 nucleotides align to TRBD1. Germline V gene data show CDR1 as SEHNR and CDR2 as FQNEAQ (reference sequence). J gave up 4 bases and V 2 bases, and 6 bases lay outside the gene matches. This CDR3 spans 15 amino acids. The CDR3 DNA reads TGTGCCAGCAGCTTAACCGGACAGGGAGGAGAGACCCAGTACTTC. Its protein is CASSLTGQGGETQYF.

The V call is TRBV19, the J call TRBJ2-1; a weak D match, TRBD1 (6 bases). The CDR3 spans 15 residues. V lost 6 bases and J 0 bases, leaving 12 bases between the germline ends. From germline, CDR1 is LNHDA and CDR2 SQIVND (reference sequence). The CDR3 coding sequence is TGTGCCAGTAGCCCGGACAGATACTCCTACAATGAGCAGTTCTTC. This translates into CASSPDRYSYNEQFF.

This rearrangement joins TRBV6-6 to TRBJ1-2; 12 bases are a match to TRBD1. The J segment lost 6 bases and the V segment lost 0 bases, leaving 2 bases of the junction unmatched. The CDR3 covers 15 residues. Germline V gives CDR1 MNHNY, CDR2 SVGAGI (reference sequence). This CDR3 is CASSYSGTGGDGYTF. DNA for the CDR3: TGTGCCAGCAGTTACTCGGGGACAGGGGGCGATGGCTACACCTTC.

V and J are TRBV2 and TRBJ2-5; tentative D call: TRBD1 (6 bases). V gave up 2 bases and J gave up 5 bases, with 12 bases separating them. Germline V CDR1 and CDR2: SNHLY, FYNNEI. This CDR3 has 14 residues. The CDR3 DNA sequence: TGTGCCAGCAGTGAACAGGGGTCGACCGAGACCCAGTACTTC. This translates into CASSEQGSTETQYF.

The CDR3, as DNA: TGTGCCAGCAGTTTCCCTTCCCTGGAAGACACAGATACGCAGTATTTT. Translated, it gives CASSFPSLEDTDTQYF. The chain employs TRBV28 and TRBJ2-3; D is undetermined. The V and J ends lost 3 bases and 2 bases respectively, with 15 bases between them. This CDR3 is 16 amino acids long. CDR1 and CDR2 (germline): MDHEN, SYDVKM.

This CDR3 reads CASSLELGTEAFF. CDR3 DNA sequence: TGTGCCAGCAGCTTAGAACTTGGGACTGAAGCTTTCTTT. The genes are TRBV7-2 and TRBJ1-1, with D unresolved. The ends were cut back, 1 base at V and 5 bases at J, with 8 bases in the middle. Germline V lookup: CDR1 SGHTA, CDR2 FQGNSA. There are 13 residues in the CDR3.

The V and J genes are TRBV4-2 and TRBJ2-2; D uncertain. This CDR3 is built from 14 residues. Between the trimmed V and J ends, which lost 1 base and 0 bases, there was a span of 3 bases. The germline V gene has CDR1 LGHNA and CDR2 YNFKEQ. DNA of the CDR3: TGTGCCAGCAGCCAAGTCCCGAACACCGGGGAGCTGTTTTTT. The encoded protein is CASSQVPNTGELFF.

This clone was recorded many times. CDR3 amino acids: CASSLRGQGLYEQYF. The CDR3 DNA reads as TGCGCCAGCAGCTTGAGGGGACAGGGTCTCTACGAGCAGTACTTC. The chain couples TRBV5-1 to TRBJ2-7; 9 bases match TRBD1. The V gene's germline CDR1 is SGHRS and CDR2 YFSETQ. This CDR3 region has 15 residues. The J segment lost 3 bases and the V segment lost 1 base, leaving 5 bases of the junction unmatched.

The chain links TRBV13 to TRBJ1-2; D might be TRBD1 (6 bases). CDR1 and CDR2 from the germline V gene are PRHDT and FYEKMQ (reference sequence). There are 13 residues in the CDR3. Deletions cut 9 bases from V and 7 bases from J, with 18 bases between. CDR3 sequence: CASFTAGAPGYTF. CDR3 nucleotide sequence: TGTGCCAGTTTTACGGCGGGGGCCCCTGGCTACACCTTC. Variable domain in full (rest from reference TRBV13 and TRBJ1-2): AAGVIQSPRHLIKEKRETATLKCYPIPRHDTVYWYQQGPGQDPQFLISFYEKMQSDKGSIPDRFSAQQFSDYHSELNMSSLELGDSALYFCASFTAGAPGYTFGSGTRLTVV.

The gene calls are TRBV5-1 and TRBJ1-6; D call uncertain. The CDR3 contains 13 residues. CDR1 SGHRS and CDR2 YFSETQ come from the germline V gene. The germline V and J ends were trimmed by 1 base and 10 bases, with 9 bases remaining between them. In DNA form, the CDR3 reads TGCGCCAGCAGCTTGAATGTCGGATCACCCCTCCACTTT. Its translation: CASSLNVGSPLHF.

Concerning this clone itself: Additional DNA sequences in this sample encode the identical CDR3. DNA of the CDR3: TGCGCCAGCAGCTTACAAGCAACTAATGAAAAACTGTTTTTT. This gives the protein CASSLQATNEKLFF. The chain links TRBV5-1 to TRBJ1-4; D is uncertain. The CDR3 is made up of 14 amino acids. Trimming pared 2 bases from V and 0 bases from J, leaving 5 bases between. The germline V gene encodes CDR1 SGHRS and CDR2 YFSETQ.

This clone was seen a single time. The chain employs TRBV3-1 (or the pseudogene TRBV3-2) and TRBJ1-1; weak D call: TRBD1 (5 bases). Looked up from germline, CDR1 is LGHDT and CDR2 is YNNKEL (reference sequence). CDR3 length: 15 residues. Trimming took 3 bases from V and 5 from J, leaving 16 bases between them. Written as DNA, the CDR3 is TGTGCCAGCAGCCACCGGCGCGGGGGTGGTACTGAAGCTTTCTTT. Translated, it gives CASSHRRGGGTEAFF.

The chain recombines TRBV27 with TRBJ1-2; weak D call: TRBD1 (5 bases). The length of the CDR3 is 13 residues. Per the germline V gene, CDR1 is MNHEY and CDR2 is SMNVEV (reference sequence). V was shortened by 3 bases and J by 2 bases, with 7 bases between the two germline ends. The CDR3: CASSFGANYGYTF. The CDR3 region has the DNA TGTGCCAGCAGTTTCGGGGCCAACTATGGCTACACCTTC.

J is TRBJ2-5 and V is TRBV13; no firm D call. Per germline, CDR1 PRHDT and CDR2 FYEKMQ (reference sequence). This CDR3 region has 14 residues. Trimming took off 5 bases at V and 4 bases at J, with 14 bases between the two ends. Here the CDR3 reads CASSPGPGLETQYF. In DNA form, the CDR3 reads TGTGCCAGCAGCCCAGGCCCGGGTCTAGAGACCCAGTACTTC.

The genes are TRBV6-6 and TRBJ2-5; possible D gene TRBD1, 5 bases. The germline CDR1 and CDR2 sequences are MNHNY and SVGAGI (reference sequence). The CDR3 is made up of 13 amino acids. Deletions cut 4 bases from V and 4 bases from J, with 10 bases between. Written as DNA, the CDR3 is TGTGCCAGCAGTTCGCAGGGCTCAGAGACCCAGTACTTC. Its protein product is CASSSQGSETQYF.

The CDR3 DNA is TGTGCCAGCAGTGACTCTTTCTCAGGGGGCAATTCACCCCTCCACTTT. This codes for CASSDSFSGGNSPLHF. This chain links TRBV6-4 with TRBJ1-6, with 8 bases fitting TRBD1. The CDR3 is 16 residues long. V gave up 0 bases and J gave up 7 bases; unmatched junction bases: 5. CDR1 MRHNA and CDR2 SNTAGT come from the germline V gene.

The chain has TRBV5-1 and TRBJ2-7; the match to TRBD1 covers 7 bases. The ends lost 0 bases at V and 0 bases at J; junction bases unmatched: 3. The CDR3 covers 15 residues. Germline CDR1 and CDR2: SGHRS and YFSETQ. CDR3 amino acids: CASSLEGTASYEQYF. Here the CDR3 DNA reads TGCGCCAGCAGCTTGGAGGGGACAGCCTCCTACGAGCAGTACTTC.

CDR3 amino acids: CASSSVERDEQYF. DNA of the CDR3: TGTGCCAGCAGTTCTGTAGAGCGCGACGAGCAGTACTTC. The rearrangement uses TRBV27 and TRBJ2-7, with D unclear. Germline V gene sequence: CDR1 MNHEY, CDR2 SMNVEV (reference sequence). The CDR3 sequence is 13 residues long. V was shortened by 4 bases and J by 5 bases, with 12 bases between the two germline ends.

J is TRBJ1-2 and V is TRBV6-1; 7 bases match TRBD1. Germline CDR1 MNHNS, CDR2 SASEGT. With V trimmed by 2 bases and J by 4 bases, 10 bases remained unmatched. The CDR3 consists of 16 residues. In DNA, the CDR3 is TGTGCCAGCAGTGAATTTGGGACAGTACCTTTCTATGGCTACACCTTC. Its protein is CASSEFGTVPFYGYTF.